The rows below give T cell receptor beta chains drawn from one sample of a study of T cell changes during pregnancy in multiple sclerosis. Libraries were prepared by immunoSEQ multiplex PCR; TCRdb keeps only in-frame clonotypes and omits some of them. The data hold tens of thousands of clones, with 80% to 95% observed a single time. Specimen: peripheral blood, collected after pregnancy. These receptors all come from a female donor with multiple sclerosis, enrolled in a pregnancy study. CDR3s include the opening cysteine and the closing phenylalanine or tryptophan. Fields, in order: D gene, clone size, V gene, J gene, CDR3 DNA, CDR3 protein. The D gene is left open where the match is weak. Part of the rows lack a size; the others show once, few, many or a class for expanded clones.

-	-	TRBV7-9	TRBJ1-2	TGTGCCAGCAGCTTTGAGAGGGCTGGCTACACCTTC	CASSFERAGYTF
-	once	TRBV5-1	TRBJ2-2	TGCGCCAGCAGTCGAGACAGTATGGGAATTCTCGGGGAGCTGTTTTTT	CASSRDSMGILGELFF
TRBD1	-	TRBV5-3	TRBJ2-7	TGTGCCAGAAGCCGTACCCCGGGACAGGGGCCCTACGAGCAGTACTTC	CARSRTPGQGPYEQYF
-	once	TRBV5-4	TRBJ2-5	TGTGCCAGCAGCCCCTTCGGTCTCGAAGAGACCCAGTACTTC	CASSPFGLEETQYF
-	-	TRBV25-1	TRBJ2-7	TGTGCCAGCAGGGGGGCTTACGAGCAGTACTTC	CASRGAYEQYF
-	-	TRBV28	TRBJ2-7	TGTGCCAGTTCAGGGGCAGGGTTTTTGGGCTACGAGCAGTACTTC	CASSGAGFLGYEQYF
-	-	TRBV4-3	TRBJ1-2	TGCGCCAGCAGCCAAGATAATAGGGGCTCTGGCTACACCTTC	CASSQDNRGSGYTF
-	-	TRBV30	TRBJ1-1	TGTGCCCATAAGCGGGGGGCCACTGAAGCTTTCTTT	CAHKRGATEAFF
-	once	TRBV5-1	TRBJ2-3	TGCGCCAGCAGCTTGGGGGGCCCGGCTACGCAGTATTTT	CASSLGGPATQYF
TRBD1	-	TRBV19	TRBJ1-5	TGTGCCAGTAGTGCGACCCGGGACAGGGGTTGGCAGCCCCAGCATTTT	CASSATRDRGWQPQHF
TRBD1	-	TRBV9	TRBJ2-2	TGTGCCAGCAGCGCGACAGGGGGCCTGCCGGGGGAGCTGTTTTTT	CASSATGGLPGELFF
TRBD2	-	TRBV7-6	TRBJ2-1	TGTGCCAGCAGCTTAGCTGGGGGGGGAGGTGAGCAGTTCTTC	CASSLAGGGGEQFF
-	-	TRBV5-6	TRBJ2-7	TGTGCCAGCAGCTTAGGGTGGGGGCATTCAGTCTACGAGCAGTACTTC	CASSLGWGHSVYEQYF
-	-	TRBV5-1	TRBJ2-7	TGCGCCAGCAGCTTGGCCGGGTCTATGAGGCAGTACTTC	CASSLAGSMRQYF
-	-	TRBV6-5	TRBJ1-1	TGTGCCAGCAAGTCTACAGAGAACACTGAAGCTTTCTTT	CASKSTENTEAFF
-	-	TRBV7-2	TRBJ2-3	TGTGCCAGCAGACGGACAGTGAGTACCACAGATACGCAGTATTTT	CASRRTVSTTDTQYF
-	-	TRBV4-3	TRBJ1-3	TGCGCCAGCAGCCAAGGGGCGCGGGGGAGAAACACCATATATTTT	CASSQGARGRNTIYF
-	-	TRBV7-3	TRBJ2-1	TGTGCCAGCAGTTTAAGGGGGGGTGAGCAGTTCTTC	CASSLRGGEQFF
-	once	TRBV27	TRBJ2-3	TGTGCCAGCAGTTTACGAGGGAGCTTCGTCACAGATACGCAGTATTTT	CASSLRGSFVTDTQYF
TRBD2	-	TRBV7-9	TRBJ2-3	TGTGCCAGCAGCTCTTGGACTAGCGGGGTCACAGATACGCAGTATTTT	CASSSWTSGVTDTQYF
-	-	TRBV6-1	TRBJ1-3	TGTGCCAGCGAAGGGGTTGCTGGAAACACCATATATTTT	CASEGVAGNTIYF
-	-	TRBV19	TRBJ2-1	TGTGCCAGTAGTCCCGCGGTTAGCTCCTACAATGAGCAGTTCTTC	CASSPAVSSYNEQFF
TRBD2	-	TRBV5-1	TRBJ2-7	TGCGCCAGCAGGAGCGGGATTGCCTACGAGCAGTACTTC	CASRSGIAYEQYF
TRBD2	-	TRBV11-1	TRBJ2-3	TGTGCCAGCAGCTTGGGACTAGCGGGAGTAGGAGATACGCAGTATTTT	CASSLGLAGVGDTQYF
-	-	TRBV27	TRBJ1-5	TGTGCCAGCAGTTTTAGCAGCAATCAGCCCCAGCATTTT	CASSFSSNQPQHF
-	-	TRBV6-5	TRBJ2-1	TGTGCCAGCAGTTACAGGGACTCATTCGAGCAGTTCTTC	CASSYRDSFEQFF
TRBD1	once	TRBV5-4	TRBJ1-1	TGTGCCAGCAGCATAGACGCGAACAGGGGATGGAACACTGAAGCTTTCTTT	CASSIDANRGWNTEAFF
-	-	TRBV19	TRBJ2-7	TGTGCCAGTAGTATCTTCGAGGAGCAGTACTTC	CASSIFEEQYF
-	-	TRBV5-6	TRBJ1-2	TGTGCCAGCAGCCGTGGGGGACATCCTTTTATGTATGGCTACACCTTC	CASSRGGHPFMYGYTF
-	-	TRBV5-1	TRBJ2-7	TGCGCCTCTAAGGACAGTTTCGGCGAGCAGTACTTC	CASKDSFGEQYF
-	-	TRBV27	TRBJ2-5	TGTGCCAGCAGTTTATGGGGGCGACGGGAGACCCAGTACTTC	CASSLWGRRETQYF
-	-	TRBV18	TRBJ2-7	TGTGCCAGCTCCCCCGGGGAAGGCGAGCAGTACTTC	CASSPGEGEQYF
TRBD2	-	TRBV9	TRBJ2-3	TGTGCCAGCAGCGCTCAGCGGGGGGGAACAGATACGCAGTATTTT	CASSAQRGGTDTQYF
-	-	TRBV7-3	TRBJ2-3	TGTGCCAGCAGCTTATATTTCCTAGCGAGCACAGATACGCAGTATTTT	CASSLYFLASTDTQYF
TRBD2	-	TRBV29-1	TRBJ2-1	TGCAGCGTTGTTCCCAGCGGGAAGAATGAGCAGTTCTTC	CSVVPSGKNEQFF
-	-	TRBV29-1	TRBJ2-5	TGCAGCGTTGAGGGCGAGGAGACCCAGTACTTC	CSVEGEETQYF
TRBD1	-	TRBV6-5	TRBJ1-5	TGTGCCACACGTACAGGGGGAAATCAGCCCCAGCATTTT	CATRTGGNQPQHF
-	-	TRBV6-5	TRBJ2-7	TGTGCCAGCAGGAGGGACATCTACGAGCAGTACTTC	CASRRDIYEQYF
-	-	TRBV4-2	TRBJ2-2	TGTGCCAGCAGCCAAGATCCTGCCGGGGAGCTGTTTTTT	CASSQDPAGELFF
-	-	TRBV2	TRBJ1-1	TGTGCCAGCAGTGAATTCACAGGGCTGTCTGGCACTGAAGCTTTCTTT	CASSEFTGLSGTEAFF
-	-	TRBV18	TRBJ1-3	TGTGCCAGCTCACCAGAGACAGCAAGCTCTGGAAACACCATATATTTT	CASSPETASSGNTIYF
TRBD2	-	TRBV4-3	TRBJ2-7	TGCGCCAGCAGCCAAGGACTAGCGGGGGCGTACGAGCAGTACTTC	CASSQGLAGAYEQYF
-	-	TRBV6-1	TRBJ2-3	TGTGCCAGCAGTGAACAGGGGCACGTGAGAACAGATACGCAGTATTTT	CASSEQGHVRTDTQYF
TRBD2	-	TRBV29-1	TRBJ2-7	TGCAGCGTTTGTACTAGCGGTTCCTACGAGCAGTACTTC	CSVCTSGSYEQYF
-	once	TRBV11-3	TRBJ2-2	TGTGCCAGCAGCTTAGATCAATCAGGGCGGACCGGGGAGCTGTTTTTT	CASSLDQSGRTGELFF